This T cell receptor beta chain was identified in a study of TIL therapy for anti-PD-1-resistant metastatic lung cancer. Described time point: pre-treatment sample, taken before nivolumab and TIL therapy. Tumor tissue came from excised metastases, mostly pleural nodules or supraclavicular lymph nodes. Progressing patients received lymphodepletion, expanded TIL infusion and IL-2. Stage 4 NSCLC adults joined between late 2017 and 2020. The CDR3 length is 12 residues. V was clipped by 6 bases and J by 2 bases, with 4 bases between them. Germline CDR1 MGHDK, CDR2 SYGVNS. This was the immunoSEQ v3 assay. Libraries were sequenced to some 2 million read pairs (survey) or roughly 5-6.5 million (deep). Some clones are missing from TCRdb's copy, which holds only in-frame ones; the method was immunoSEQ multiplex PCR. Of some 26,000 clones listed, approximately 57% are singletons.

The sequence was collected from a woman aged 30-85 years with non-small cell lung cancer. Sequencing was performed on tumor tissue, taken at baseline. The V gene is TRBV25-1, the J gene TRBJ2-2; D remains unclear. CDR3 in DNA: TGTGCCAGCAGCCGAAACACCGGGGAGCTGTTTTTT. Translation: CASSRNTGELFF.